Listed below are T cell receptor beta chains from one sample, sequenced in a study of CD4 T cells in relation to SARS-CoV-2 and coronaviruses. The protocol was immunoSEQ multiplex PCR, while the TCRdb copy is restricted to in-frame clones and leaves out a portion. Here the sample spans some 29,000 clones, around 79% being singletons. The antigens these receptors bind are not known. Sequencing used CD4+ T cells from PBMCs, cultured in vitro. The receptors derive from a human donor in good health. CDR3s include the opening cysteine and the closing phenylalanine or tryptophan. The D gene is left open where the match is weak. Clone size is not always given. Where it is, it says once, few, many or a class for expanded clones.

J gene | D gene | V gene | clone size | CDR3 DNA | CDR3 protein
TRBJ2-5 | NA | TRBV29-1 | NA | TGCAGCGGAAGTTTTGGGGGGCGAGAGACCCAGTACTTC | CSGSFGGRETQYF
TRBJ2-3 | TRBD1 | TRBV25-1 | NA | TGTGCCAGCAGCGAATTTGGGACAGGGGCAGATACGCAGTATTTT | CASSEFGTGADTQYF
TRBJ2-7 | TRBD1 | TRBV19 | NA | TGTGCCAGTACCCGGACCGGGACAGGGGCCGACGAGCAGTACTTC | CASTRTGTGADEQYF
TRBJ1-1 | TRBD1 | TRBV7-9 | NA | TGTGCCAGCAGCGATCGACAGGGATATATGAACACTGAAGCTTTCTTT | CASSDRQGYMNTEAFF
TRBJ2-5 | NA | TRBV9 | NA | TGTGCCAGCAGCGTAAGCCCAAGCCCCGAGACCCAGTACTTC | CASSVSPSPETQYF
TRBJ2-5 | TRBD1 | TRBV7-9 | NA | TGTGCCAGCAGCTCCAGGGGGCCGGAGACCCAGTACTTC | CASSSRGPETQYF
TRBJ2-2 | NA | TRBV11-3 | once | TGTGCCAGCAGCTTAGGGGGGGATTGGACCGGGGAGCTGTTTTTT | CASSLGGDWTGELFF
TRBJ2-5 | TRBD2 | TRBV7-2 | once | TGTGCCAGCAGCTTAGCGGGGACTACGGGACAAGAGACCCAGTACTTC | CASSLAGTTGQETQYF
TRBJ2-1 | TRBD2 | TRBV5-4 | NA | TGTGCCAGCACCCCGGGGGGGAGAGGGAGCGGGGCCTACAATGAGCAGTTCTTC | CASTPGGRGSGAYNEQFF
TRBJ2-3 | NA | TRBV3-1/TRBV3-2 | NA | TGTGCCAGCAGCCAGCCCACCCCCGATACGCAGTATTTT | CASSQPTPDTQYF
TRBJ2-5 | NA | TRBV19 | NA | TGTGCCAGTAGTATCGTTGGAGGAGAAGAGACCCAGTACTTC | CASSIVGGEETQYF
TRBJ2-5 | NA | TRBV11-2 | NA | TGTGCCAGCAGCTTAGATCGCGGAGAACTAGAGACCCAGTACTTC | CASSLDRGELETQYF
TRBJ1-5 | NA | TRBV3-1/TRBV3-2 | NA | TGTGCCAGCAGCCAATGGTACAGCCCAAATCAGCCCCAGCATTTT | CASSQWYSPNQPQHF
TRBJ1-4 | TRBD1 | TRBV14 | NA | TGTGCCAGCAGCCTATACGGACAGGGCACTAATGAAAAACTGTTTTTT | CASSLYGQGTNEKLFF
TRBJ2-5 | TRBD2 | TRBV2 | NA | TGTGCCAGCAGTGCCGGGAGGGCCATGGAGACCCAGTACTTC | CASSAGRAMETQYF
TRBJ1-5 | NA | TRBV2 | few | TGTGCCAGCAGTGAACAGGGTCCTTCCGCACACAATCAGCCCCAGCATTTT | CASSEQGPSAHNQPQHF
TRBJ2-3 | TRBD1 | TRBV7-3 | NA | TGTGCCAGCAGCAACGTCCCGGGACAGGGGATTTCTAGCACAGATACGCAGTATTTT | CASSNVPGQGISSTDTQYF
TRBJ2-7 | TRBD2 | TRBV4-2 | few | TGTGCCAGCAGCCCAGCTGCCACGCGGGAGGAGGGCGAGCAGTACTTC | CASSPAATREEGEQYF